This TCR beta chain was recorded in a study of T-cell memory formation after mild COVID-19. Overall study results and limits: Clones shrinking between day 15 and 85 showed a balanced CD4/CD8 split, and those that grew later tilted toward CD4+.

Via MiXCR, TCRdb re-called the 5' RACE reads, giving one row per CDR3 protein. The table has hundreds of thousands of distinct CDR3 sequences, 8% to 10% seen once. This clonotype was detected only a few times. Its target is unknown. Germline CDR1 reads LGHNA; CDR2 reads YNFKEQ. The CDR3 is 11 residues long. V was cut by 5 bases and J by 9 bases, with 5 bases left in between. This receptor was taken from a man between 18 and 35 years old who had mild COVID-19 (a few samples of this study predate the infection). Cell type and time point are not known. Sequencing was performed on PBMCs or a T cell subset sorted from them (not recorded which). The rearrangement uses TRBV4-2 and TRBJ2-6; D gene unclear. The CDR3 nucleotides are TGTGCCAGCAGCTCCCACAACGTCCTGACTTTC. Protein: CASSSHNVLTF.